The entry below describes one TCR beta chain. This entry comes from a study of radiotherapy plus CTLA-4 blockade in lung cancer. Profiling relied on immunoSEQ multiplex PCR, and the TCRdb table lists in-frame clones only, not all of them. The table records roughly 54,000 clones, 70% to 85% of them present only once. The CDR3 runs 16 residues. The V gene's germline CDR1 is MNHNS and CDR2 SASEGT. V gave up 4 bases and J gave up 3 bases; unmatched junction bases: 8. Sequencing was performed on peripheral blood, taken from a patient treated with radiotherapy plus ipilimumab. This clonotype originated in a human donor with non-small cell lung cancer who had a partial response to radiotherapy plus ipilimumab. The gene calls are TRBV6-1 and TRBJ2-3, with 9 bases lining up with TRBD2. The CDR3 DNA reads TGTGCCAGCAGTGGTCTGCGGGGGGGCCTTACAGATACGCAGTATTTT. As protein: CASSGLRGGLTDTQYF.